The sequence of this T cell receptor beta chain was determined in a study of T cells in Graves' hyperthyroidism and ophthalmopathy. Looking at the study overall: Initial diagnosis, before any treatment, was when peripheral blood was collected. Notes on the study in general: Most thyroid clonotypes expanded above 0.001 appeared in blood too.

Based on clinical symptoms, serum thyroxine and TRAb, thyroid ultrasound and orbital computed tomography, diagnoses were reached. TCR beta CDR3 region amplification was performed from RNA transcripts. HTBI primers were employed in a first-round RT-PCR of the TCR CDR3. TCRdb re-derived calls from the multiplex PCR reads in MiXCR, one entry per CDR3 protein. The sample yields 600,000 to 700,000 distinct CDR3 sequences, 14% to 15% seen once. This clonotype has a count of ten or more. The antigen is undetermined. The germline CDR1 and CDR2 sequences are MNHNS and SASEGT. This CDR3 is built from 12 residues. The V and J ends lost 8 bases and 4 bases respectively, with 11 bases between them.

V is TRBV6-1 and J is TRBJ1-2, with D maybe TRBD1 (6 bases). The sequence came from a woman between 35 and 50 years old with Graves' ophthalmopathy. Material: blood. The CDR3 spells CASGGQIYGYTF. The CDR3 DNA reads as TGTGCCAGCGGGGGGCAGATCTATGGCTACACCTTC.